This entry features one T cell receptor (beta chain) sequence. TCRdb processed the 5' RACE reads anew with MiXCR; each CDR3 protein has one entry. The sample has 150,000 to 200,000 distinct CDR3 sequences, around 7.2% seen once. The data are from a study of T cells after yellow fever vaccination. Germline V gene data show CDR1 as ENHRY and CDR2 as SYGVKD. This CDR3 has 13 amino acids. V shed 4 bases and J shed 5 bases, with 11 bases lying between them. Source: CD4+ T cells sorted from PBMCs, taken 5 days after the first yellow fever vaccination. This chain uses TRBV10-3 with TRBJ2-5; the D gene could be TRBD1 or TRBD2 (5 bases each). This clonotype originated in a man between 18 and 35 years old who received the YFV17D yellow fever vaccine. The CDR3 loop is CAISGGRDETQYF. DNA of the CDR3: TGTGCCATCAGTGGGGGCAGGGACGAGACCCAGTACTTC.